A selection of T cell receptor beta chains follows, all from one sample in a study of early T cells in non-severe SARS-CoV-2 infection. TCRdb fed the 5' RACE reads into MiXCR, producing one record per CDR3 protein. The sample lists 55,000 to 70,000 distinct CDR3 sequences, 5.6% occurring once. Sequencing was done on a sample of whole blood. These receptors were obtained from an adult who was a healthcare worker with PCR-confirmed SARS-CoV-2 infection or an uninfected control (not recorded which). Each CDR3 is given with its conserved first and last residue. Each record gives: J gene, D gene, clone size, V gene, CDR3 protein, CDR3 DNA. The D gene is left open where the match is weak. Clone size appears in some rows only: once, few, many, or a class for an expanded clone.

j_call: TRBJ2-5
d_call: .
clone_size: many
v_call: TRBV6-2/TRBV6-3
cdr3_aa: CASTRRETQYF
cdr3_nt: TGTGCCAGCACGAGGCGGGAGACCCAGTACTTC

j_call: TRBJ1-1
d_call: TRBD1
clone_size: many
v_call: TRBV10-3
cdr3_aa: CASNRGPDTEAFF
cdr3_nt: TGTGCCTCTAACAGGGGGCCGGACACTGAAGCTTTCTTT

j_call: TRBJ1-2
d_call: .
clone_size: .
v_call: TRBV7-8
cdr3_aa: CASSPTRDGYGYTF
cdr3_nt: TGTGCCAGCAGTCCTACCCGGGACGGATATGGCTACACCTTC

j_call: TRBJ2-2
d_call: .
clone_size: many
v_call: TRBV9
cdr3_aa: CASNSRGNTGELFF
cdr3_nt: TGTGCCAGCAATTCCCGGGGGAACACCGGGGAGCTGTTTTTT

j_call: TRBJ2-7
d_call: TRBD2
clone_size: many
v_call: TRBV11-2
cdr3_aa: CASSRLAASYEQYF
cdr3_nt: TGTGCCAGCAGCCGACTAGCGGCCTCCTACGAGCAGTACTTC

j_call: TRBJ1-1
d_call: .
clone_size: many
v_call: TRBV3-1
cdr3_aa: CASSPRRNIFENTEAFF
cdr3_nt: TGTGCCAGCAGCCCACGGAGGAATATTTTCGAGAACACTGAAGCTTTCTTT

j_call: TRBJ1-1
d_call: .
clone_size: .
v_call: TRBV10-3
cdr3_aa: CAISDYGKWAFF
cdr3_nt: TGTGCCATCAGTGACTACGGGAAGTGGGCTTTCTTT

j_call: TRBJ2-7
d_call: TRBD2
clone_size: many
v_call: TRBV28
cdr3_aa: CASSTIRRGLAGGPSSDEQYF
cdr3_nt: TGTGCCAGCAGCACTATTCGGCGGGGGCTAGCGGGAGGGCCGTCTAGCGACGAGCAGTACTTC

j_call: TRBJ1-2
d_call: TRBD1
clone_size: few
v_call: TRBV18
cdr3_aa: CASSPGQGTSNYGYTF
cdr3_nt: TGTGCCAGCTCACCGGGACAGGGTACTTCTAACTATGGCTACACCTTC

j_call: TRBJ2-2
d_call: .
clone_size: few
v_call: TRBV3-1
cdr3_aa: CASSPWATATGELFF
cdr3_nt: TGTGCCAGCAGCCCCTGGGCAACAGCCACCGGGGAGCTGTTTTTT

j_call: TRBJ2-1
d_call: .
clone_size: .
v_call: TRBV20-1
cdr3_aa: CSGGGGSRNEQFF
cdr3_nt: TGCAGTGGGGGAGGGGGTTCCCGCAATGAGCAGTTCTTC

j_call: TRBJ2-3
d_call: .
clone_size: many
v_call: TRBV13
cdr3_aa: CASSFHLVSTDTQYF
cdr3_nt: TGTGCCAGCAGCTTCCATCTAGTGAGCACAGATACGCAGTATTTT

j_call: TRBJ1-2
d_call: .
clone_size: .
v_call: TRBV3-1
cdr3_aa: CASSQDLGTPNYGYTF
cdr3_nt: TGTGCCAGCAGCCAAGATCTCGGCACACCTAACTATGGCTACACCTTC

j_call: TRBJ1-4
d_call: .
clone_size: .
v_call: TRBV29-1
cdr3_aa: CSGTRGFNEKLFF
cdr3_nt: TGCAGCGGGACCCGGGGATTTAATGAAAAACTGTTTTTT

j_call: TRBJ2-5
d_call: TRBD2
clone_size: many
v_call: TRBV7-2
cdr3_aa: CASSLGSGRTQETQYF
cdr3_nt: TGTGCCAGCAGCTTAGGTAGCGGGAGGACTCAAGAGACCCAGTACTTC

j_call: TRBJ2-1
d_call: TRBD2
clone_size: many
v_call: TRBV27
cdr3_aa: CASRRRLAGLGNEQFF
cdr3_nt: TGTGCCAGCAGGCGAAGACTAGCGGGTCTGGGCAATGAGCAGTTCTTC

j_call: TRBJ2-7
d_call: TRBD1
clone_size: .
v_call: TRBV11-2
cdr3_aa: CASSTQTGGRSEQYF
cdr3_nt: TGTGCCAGCAGCACACAGACAGGGGGCCGCTCCGAGCAGTACTTC

j_call: TRBJ2-7
d_call: .
clone_size: .
v_call: TRBV6-2/TRBV6-3
cdr3_aa: CASRGLAGEQYF
cdr3_nt: TGTGCCAGCAGGGGCTTGGCGGGGGAGCAGTACTTC

j_call: TRBJ2-2
d_call: TRBD2
clone_size: many
v_call: TRBV7-8
cdr3_aa: CASSPGTSGGGRAGELFF
cdr3_nt: TGTGCCAGCAGCCCCGGGACTAGCGGGGGCGGCCGGGCCGGGGAGCTGTTTTTT

j_call: TRBJ2-3
d_call: TRBD2
clone_size: .
v_call: TRBV9
cdr3_aa: CASSEGLADTDTQYF
cdr3_nt: TGTGCCAGCAGCGAGGGACTAGCGGACACAGATACGCAGTATTTT

j_call: TRBJ1-1
d_call: .
clone_size: .
v_call: TRBV30
cdr3_aa: CAWIAKGFGTEAFF
cdr3_nt: TGTGCCTGGATCGCAAAGGGGTTCGGCACTGAAGCTTTCTTT

j_call: TRBJ1-2
d_call: TRBD1
clone_size: many
v_call: TRBV10-3
cdr3_aa: CAIRPPGQGNYGYTF
cdr3_nt: TGTGCCATCAGGCCCCCGGGACAGGGAAACTATGGCTACACCTTC

j_call: TRBJ2-6
d_call: TRBD2
clone_size: .
v_call: TRBV5-1
cdr3_aa: CASSAAGASGANVLTF
cdr3_nt: TGCGCCAGCAGCGCAGCGGGAGCCTCTGGGGCCAACGTCCTGACTTTC

j_call: TRBJ1-5
d_call: .
clone_size: many
v_call: TRBV7-2
cdr3_aa: CASRPGSLREQPQHF
cdr3_nt: TGTGCCAGCAGACCGGGCAGCCTCCGAGAGCAGCCCCAGCATTTT

j_call: TRBJ2-7
d_call: .
clone_size: .
v_call: TRBV4-1
cdr3_aa: CASSPPPGIRDYEQYF
cdr3_nt: TGCGCCAGCAGCCCCCCCCCGGGAATCCGGGACTACGAGCAGTACTTC

j_call: TRBJ2-7
d_call: .
clone_size: many
v_call: TRBV11-2
cdr3_aa: CASSFYGSSYEQYF
cdr3_nt: TGTGCCAGCAGCTTCTACGGGAGCTCCTACGAGCAGTACTTC

j_call: TRBJ2-7
d_call: .
clone_size: many
v_call: TRBV24-1
cdr3_aa: CATSDLRGVRYF
cdr3_nt: TGTGCCACCAGTGATTTGCGCGGGGTACGATACTTC

j_call: TRBJ1-1
d_call: .
clone_size: many
v_call: TRBV4-2
cdr3_aa: CASSQEDVESEAFF
cdr3_nt: TGTGCCAGCAGCCAAGAAGACGTAGAGAGTGAAGCTTTCTTT